The rows below give T cell receptor beta chains drawn from one sample of a study of Ad26.COV2.S vaccination and SARS-CoV-2 variants. Here immunoSEQ multiplex PCR was the method, and the copy in TCRdb shows in-frame clones only, minus some. This sample has about 400,000 clones; approximately 88% occur once, and the top ten carry 3.6%. This specimen was peripheral blood, taken in a trial of Ad26.COV2.S vaccine versus placebo. The receptor set was obtained from a person between 18 and 65 years old who received the Ad26.COV2.S COVID-19 vaccine or a placebo. CDR3s include the opening cysteine and the closing phenylalanine or tryptophan. D genes are given only for firm matches. Not every row has a clone size; where given, it reads once, few, many or a size class.

j_gene: TRBJ2-7
d_gene: NA
abundance: NA
v_gene: TRBV27
CDR3aa: CASSLHQFYEQYF
CDR3nt: TGTGCCAGCAGTTTACATCAATTCTACGAGCAGTACTTC

j_gene: TRBJ2-2
d_gene: TRBD1
abundance: once
v_gene: TRBV11-3
CDR3aa: CASSPRTGQNTGELFF
CDR3nt: TGTGCCAGCAGCCCCCGGACAGGGCAGAACACCGGGGAGCTGTTTTTT

j_gene: TRBJ1-1
d_gene: NA
abundance: NA
v_gene: TRBV7-8
CDR3aa: CASRPSVGLNTEAFF
CDR3nt: TGTGCCAGCAGGCCAAGTGTGGGGCTTAACACTGAAGCTTTCTTT

j_gene: TRBJ2-5
d_gene: NA
abundance: NA
v_gene: TRBV9
CDR3aa: CASSVAPSRETQYF
CDR3nt: TGTGCCAGCAGCGTAGCTCCTAGCAGAGAGACCCAGTACTTC

j_gene: TRBJ2-3
d_gene: TRBD1
abundance: few
v_gene: TRBV15
CDR3aa: CAMGQSLHTDTQYF
CDR3nt: TGTGCCATGGGACAGTCTTTACACACAGATACGCAGTATTTT

j_gene: TRBJ2-2
d_gene: NA
abundance: once
v_gene: TRBV6-2/TRBV6-3
CDR3aa: CASSYNSNTGELFF
CDR3nt: TGTGCCAGCAGTTACAACTCGAACACCGGGGAGCTGTTTTTT

j_gene: TRBJ2-5
d_gene: NA
abundance: NA
v_gene: TRBV18
CDR3aa: CASSPGTQGTQYF
CDR3nt: TGTGCCAGCTCCCCCGGGACACAAGGGACCCAGTACTTC

j_gene: TRBJ2-3
d_gene: NA
abundance: NA
v_gene: TRBV7-2
CDR3aa: CASSLALRVRDTDTQYF
CDR3nt: TGTGCCAGCAGCTTAGCGCTCCGGGTTCGAGACACAGATACGCAGTATTTT

j_gene: TRBJ1-3
d_gene: NA
abundance: NA
v_gene: TRBV28
CDR3aa: CASSLAGVRGNTIYF
CDR3nt: TGTGCCAGCAGTCTAGCGGGGGTAAGAGGAAACACCATATATTTT

j_gene: TRBJ1-5
d_gene: NA
abundance: NA
v_gene: TRBV12-3/TRBV12-4
CDR3aa: CASSRMGGQPQHF
CDR3nt: TGTGCCAGCAGTAGAATGGGTGGTCAGCCCCAGCATTTT

j_gene: TRBJ2-6
d_gene: NA
abundance: NA
v_gene: TRBV5-1
CDR3aa: CASSARLGSGANVLTF
CDR3nt: TGCGCCAGCAGCGCCCGTCTTGGCTCTGGGGCCAACGTCCTGACTTTC

j_gene: TRBJ2-2
d_gene: NA
abundance: NA
v_gene: TRBV9
CDR3aa: CASSPPPGHPSSGELFF
CDR3nt: TGTGCCAGCAGCCCCCCTCCGGGACACCCTTCCTCAGGGGAGCTGTTTTTT

j_gene: TRBJ2-7
d_gene: NA
abundance: NA
v_gene: TRBV20-1
CDR3aa: CSAPRPYEQYF
CDR3nt: TGCAGTGCTCCAAGACCCTACGAGCAGTACTTC

j_gene: TRBJ1-5
d_gene: NA
abundance: NA
v_gene: TRBV7-2
CDR3aa: CASSLNPGTNQPQHF
CDR3nt: TGTGCCAGCAGCCTAAACCCAGGGACCAATCAGCCCCAGCATTTT

j_gene: TRBJ2-1
d_gene: TRBD1
abundance: NA
v_gene: TRBV11-1
CDR3aa: CASQGAAYNEQFF
CDR3nt: TGTGCCAGCCAGGGGGCGGCGTACAATGAGCAGTTCTTC

j_gene: TRBJ2-1
d_gene: TRBD2
abundance: NA
v_gene: TRBV7-3
CDR3aa: CASSLIGSSGASEQFF
CDR3nt: TGTGCCAGCAGCTTAATAGGTTCTAGCGGGGCCAGCGAGCAGTTCTTC

j_gene: TRBJ1-6
d_gene: NA
abundance: NA
v_gene: TRBV7-9
CDR3aa: CASSLEWQGRSPLHF
CDR3nt: TGTGCCAGCAGCTTAGAGTGGCAGGGGAGGTCACCCCTCCACTTT

j_gene: TRBJ2-6
d_gene: TRBD1
abundance: NA
v_gene: TRBV5-1
CDR3aa: CASSLVWTGESGANVLTF
CDR3nt: TGCGCCAGCAGCTTGGTTTGGACAGGGGAGAGTGGGGCCAACGTCCTGACTTTC

j_gene: TRBJ2-7
d_gene: NA
abundance: NA
v_gene: TRBV4-3
CDR3aa: CASSQGQGTYEQYF
CDR3nt: TGCGCCAGCAGCCAAGGGCAGGGGACCTACGAGCAGTACTTC

j_gene: TRBJ1-5
d_gene: TRBD1
abundance: NA
v_gene: TRBV7-2
CDR3aa: CASSWDRDHRPQHF
CDR3nt: TGTGCCAGCAGCTGGGACAGGGATCATCGGCCCCAGCATTTT

j_gene: TRBJ2-2
d_gene: NA
abundance: once
v_gene: TRBV9
CDR3aa: CASSVPREGGRTGELFF
CDR3nt: TGTGCCAGCAGCGTGCCCCGAGAGGGGGGGAGAACCGGGGAGCTGTTTTTT

j_gene: TRBJ1-6
d_gene: NA
abundance: NA
v_gene: TRBV2
CDR3aa: CASSDREVHNSPLHF
CDR3nt: TGTGCCAGCAGTGACAGGGAAGTACATAATTCACCCCTCCACTTT

j_gene: TRBJ1-1
d_gene: NA
abundance: once
v_gene: TRBV9
CDR3aa: CASSPREGARTEAFF
CDR3nt: TGTGCCAGCAGCCCAAGAGAGGGAGCGAGGACTGAAGCTTTCTTT

j_gene: TRBJ1-1
d_gene: TRBD1
abundance: NA
v_gene: TRBV9
CDR3aa: CASSVAGGSTEAFF
CDR3nt: TGTGCCAGCAGCGTCGCAGGGGGGAGCACTGAAGCTTTCTTT

j_gene: TRBJ2-7
d_gene: TRBD2
abundance: NA
v_gene: TRBV25-1
CDR3aa: CASSEFGGLAYEQYF
CDR3nt: TGTGCCAGCAGTGAATTTGGTGGACTAGCTTACGAGCAGTACTTC

j_gene: TRBJ2-1
d_gene: NA
abundance: NA
v_gene: TRBV6-5
CDR3aa: CASKDGYNEQFF
CDR3nt: TGTGCCAGCAAAGATGGGTATAATGAGCAGTTCTTC

j_gene: TRBJ2-3
d_gene: NA
abundance: NA
v_gene: TRBV7-9
CDR3aa: CASSLEGTADTQYF
CDR3nt: TGTGCCAGCAGCTTAGAGGGCACAGCGGATACGCAGTATTTT

j_gene: TRBJ1-4
d_gene: NA
abundance: NA
v_gene: TRBV27
CDR3aa: CASKRGEKLFF
CDR3nt: TGTGCCAGCAAAAGGGGCGAAAAACTGTTTTTT

j_gene: TRBJ1-4
d_gene: NA
abundance: NA
v_gene: TRBV15
CDR3aa: CATSRDPGRQEKLFF
CDR3nt: TGTGCCACCAGCAGAGATCCGGGACGGCAGGAAAAACTGTTTTTT

j_gene: TRBJ2-7
d_gene: NA
abundance: NA
v_gene: TRBV7-9
CDR3aa: CASSGGESYEQYF
CDR3nt: TGTGCCAGCAGTGGGGGAGAGTCCTACGAGCAGTACTTC